Below are 9 T cell receptor beta chains sequenced from a single sample in a study of tissue T cells after allogeneic stem cell transplantation. Some clones are missing from TCRdb's copy, which holds only in-frame ones; the method was immunoSEQ multiplex PCR. The table has 20,000 to 25,000 clones, about two thirds seen once. Sequenced input: spleen. All receptors derive from a female BALB/c mouse in good health. Mouse MHC haplotype: H2-d.

This clone was detected a few times. The genes are named according to mouse. The read stops 1 residue short of the end of the CDR3; the missing end is completed from the germline J gene. The chain employs TRBV2 and TRBJ1-3; 7 bases map to TRBD1. The germline CDR1 and CDR2 sequences are LGHNA and YSYQKL. V gave up 0 bases and J gave up 0 bases; unmatched junction bases: 2. The CDR3 consists of 16 residues. The CDR3 DNA, read in part, is TGTGCCAGCAGCCAAGAAGACAGGGATTCTGGAAATACGCTCTAT. It is translated as CASSQEDRDSGNTLY. The complete CDR3 sequence is CASSQEDRDSGNTLYF.

In regard to this clone: Gene names and germline refer to mouse. The read ends 1 residue early relative to the CDR3; the germline J gene fills the gap. V and J are TRBV29 and TRBJ2-7; 7 nucleotides line up with TRBD2. Germline V lookup: CDR1 MSHET, CDR2 SYDVDS. The CDR3 runs to 15 residues. The V segment lost 6 bases and the J segment 0 bases; nucleotides outside the gene matches: 8. The CDR3 DNA, read in part, is TGTGCTAGCAGCCAAGACTGGGAGAGCTCCTATGAACAGTAC. Its translation is CASSQDWESSYEQY. The complete CDR3 protein is CASSQDWESSYEQYF.

This clone was picked up a small number of times. Germline and genes here are mouse. The read finishes 1 residue shy of the CDR3 end, and the germline J gene is used to complete it. V gene TRBV13-1 combines with J gene TRBJ2-1, with D perhaps given as TRBD1 or TRBD2 (5 bases each). Looked up from germline, CDR1 is NSHNY and CDR2 is SYGAGN. CDR3 size: 15 residues. The ends were cut back, 2 bases at V and 1 base at J, with 10 bases in the middle. The sequenced CDR3 bases are TGTGCCAGCAGTGAAAGGAGGGACAACTATGCTGAGCAGTTC. Its translation: CASSERRDNYAEQF. The entire CDR3 sequence reads CASSERRDNYAEQFF.

In regard to this clone: Any gene name here is a mouse gene name. Read sequence stops 1 residue before the CDR3 end, and the germline J gene provides the missing end. The rearrangement uses TRBV13-2 and TRBJ1-1, with 10 bases aligning to TRBD1. The CDR3 extends over 14 amino acids. Germline CDR1 is NNHNN and CDR2 is SYGAGS (reference sequence). J was trimmed by 3 bases and V by 4 bases; bases with no gene match: 3. Partial CDR3 DNA: TGTGCCAGCGGTCCCGGGACAGGGGACACAGAAGTCTTC. As protein: CASGPGTGDTEVF. The full CDR3 protein reads CASGPGTGDTEVFF.

As for this clone: The gene names given are mouse names. The CDR3 extends 1 residue past the end of the read, so its final part is completed from the germline J gene. The rearrangement uses TRBV13-1 and TRBJ2-4; 8 bases agree with TRBD1. Per germline, CDR1 NSHNY and CDR2 SYGAGN. V gave up 3 bases and J gave up 2 bases; unmatched junction bases: 2. The CDR3 loop spans 14 amino acids. The sequenced CDR3 bases are TGTGCCAGCAGTGCGGACAGGGTTCAAAACACCTTGTAC. Translating gives CASSADRVQNTLY. The whole CDR3 sequence is CASSADRVQNTLYF.

Notes on this clone: Any gene name here is a mouse gene name. Read sequence stops 1 residue before the CDR3 end, and the germline J gene provides the missing end. V usage is TRBV13-2 and J usage is TRBJ2-7; 11 nucleotides agree with TRBD1. CDR1 is NNHNN and CDR2 is SYGAGS in the germline V gene (reference sequence). CDR3 length: 13 amino acids. The ends lost 5 bases at V and 7 bases at J; junction bases unmatched: 5. CDR3 amino acids: CASGGDRGLEQYF. The sequenced part of the CDR3 DNA is TGTGCCAGCGGGGGGGACAGGGGGTTGGAACAGTAC.

Remarks on this clone: Gene names follow the mouse nomenclature. Sequencing ends 1 residue short of the CDR3 end; the germline J gene provides the rest. The chain employs TRBV14 and TRBJ2-7; 7 bases agree with TRBD1. CDR3 length: 13 residues. Per germline, CDR1 SGHDT and CDR2 FRDEAV. V trimming: 4 bases; J trimming: 0 bases; junction bases outside the gene matches: 1. CDR3 region: CASSRDSSYEQYF. The covered CDR3 bases are TGTGCCAGCAGTCGGGACAGCTCCTATGAACAGTAC.

On this clone: Genes and germline come from the mouse. The DNA ends 1 residue before the CDR3 does, and the rest of the CDR3 is filled in from the germline J gene. The J gene is TRBJ1-1, the V gene TRBV13-2, with D hard to call. V was pared by 6 bases and J by 4 bases, with 7 bases between. CDR3 length equals 11 residues. Germline CDR1 and CDR2: NNHNN and SYGAGS (reference sequence). The sequenced part of the CDR3 DNA is TGTGCCAGCGCCGAGGGCACAGAAGTCTTC. Translation gives CASAEGTEVF. The whole CDR3 region reads CASAEGTEVFF.

For this clone: The gene names here belong to mouse. Read coverage stops 1 residue before the CDR3 terminus; the germline J gene supplies the remainder. V and J are TRBV14 and TRBJ2-1, with a tentative D call TRBD1 (5 bases). From germline, CDR1 is SGHDT and CDR2 FRDEAV. The CDR3 is made up of 14 amino acids. The V gene lost 5 bases and the J gene lost 2 bases, with 11 bases spanning the gap. CDR3 protein: CASSPAGYYAEQFF. The sequenced part of the CDR3 DNA is TGTGCCAGCAGCCCCGCAGGGTACTATGCTGAGCAGTTC.